This record covers a single T cell receptor (beta chain). In the original processing: Reference gene primer amplification yielded estimated nucleated cell counts. Some clones are missing from TCRdb's copy, which holds only in-frame ones; the method was immunoSEQ multiplex PCR. The V and J calls and the clone size are those of that table, but D and trimming were determined from the DNA. This repertoire shows hundreds of thousands of clones, around four fifths found once; its top ten account for roughly 2.6%. The data derive from a study of blood T cell repertoires in COVID-19. Overall study context: COVID-19 samples from acute and convalescent phases originated in the United States, Italy and Spain. In each case, the material was cDNA or gDNA derived from T cells, B-cell-depleted T cells, or PBMCs.

This CDR3 is built from 14 residues. Germline V gene data show CDR1 as LGHDT and CDR2 as YNNKEL (reference sequence). Trimming cost V 6 bases and J 8 bases, with 16 bases left between them. The TCR sequence derives from a woman between 40 and 50 years old with active or convalescent COVID-19. The chain combines TRBV3-1 (or the pseudogene TRBV3-2) with TRBJ1-4; D might be TRBD1 (5 bases). The material sequenced was peripheral blood. CDR3 residues: CASSYSGVVEKLFF. The CDR3 coding sequence is TGTGCCAGCAGTTATTCGGGGGTCGTGGAAAAACTGTTTTTT.